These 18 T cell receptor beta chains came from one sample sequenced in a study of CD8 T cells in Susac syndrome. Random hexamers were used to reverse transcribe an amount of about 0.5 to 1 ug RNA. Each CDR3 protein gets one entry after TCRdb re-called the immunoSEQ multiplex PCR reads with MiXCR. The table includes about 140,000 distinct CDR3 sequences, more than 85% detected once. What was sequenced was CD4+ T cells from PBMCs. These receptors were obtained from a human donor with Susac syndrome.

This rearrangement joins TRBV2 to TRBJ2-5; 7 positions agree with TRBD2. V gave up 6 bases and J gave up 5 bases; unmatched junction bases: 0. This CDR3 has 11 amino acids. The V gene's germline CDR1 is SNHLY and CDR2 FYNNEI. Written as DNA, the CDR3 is TGTGCCAGCAGGGGGGGGGAGACCCAGTACTTC. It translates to CASRGGETQYF.

The CDR3 is CASSHGTGGYGYTF. CDR3 in DNA: TGTGCCAGCAGTCATGGAACGGGAGGCTATGGCTACACCTTC. The genes are TRBV6-6 and TRBJ1-2; D call uncertain. V gave up 5 bases and J gave up 4 bases, with 14 bases separating them. Germline CDR1 MNHNY, CDR2 SVGAGI (reference sequence). This CDR3 is 14 amino acids long.

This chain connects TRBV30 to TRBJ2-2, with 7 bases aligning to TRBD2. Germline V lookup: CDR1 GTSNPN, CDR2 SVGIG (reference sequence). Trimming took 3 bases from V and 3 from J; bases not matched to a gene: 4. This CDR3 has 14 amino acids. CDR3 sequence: CAWRGGTHTGELFF. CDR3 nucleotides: TGTGCCTGGAGGGGGGGGACCCACACCGGGGAGCTGTTTTTT.

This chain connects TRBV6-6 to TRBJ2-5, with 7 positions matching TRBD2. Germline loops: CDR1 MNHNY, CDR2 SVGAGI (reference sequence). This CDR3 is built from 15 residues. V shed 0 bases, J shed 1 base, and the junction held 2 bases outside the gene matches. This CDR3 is CASSYSRTSQETQYF. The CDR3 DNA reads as TGTGCCAGCAGTTACTCCCGGACTAGCCAAGAGACCCAGTACTTC.

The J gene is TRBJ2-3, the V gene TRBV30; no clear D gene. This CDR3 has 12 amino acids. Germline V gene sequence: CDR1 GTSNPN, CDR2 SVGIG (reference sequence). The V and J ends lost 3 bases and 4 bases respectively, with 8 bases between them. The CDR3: CAWSAWADTQYF. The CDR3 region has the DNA TGTGCCTGGAGCGCCTGGGCAGATACGCAGTATTTT.

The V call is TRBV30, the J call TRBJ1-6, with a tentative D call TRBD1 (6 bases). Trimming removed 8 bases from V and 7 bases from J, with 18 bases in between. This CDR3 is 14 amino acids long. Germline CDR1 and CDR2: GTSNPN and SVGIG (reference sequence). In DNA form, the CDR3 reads TGTGCCCACTCAGGGGAATCCGGAAATTCACCCCTCCACTTT. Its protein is CAHSGESGNSPLHF.

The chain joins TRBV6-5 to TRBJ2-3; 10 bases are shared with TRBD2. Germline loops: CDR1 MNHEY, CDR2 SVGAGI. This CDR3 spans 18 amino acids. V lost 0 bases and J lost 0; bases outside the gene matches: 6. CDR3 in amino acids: CASSYSSSGSVSTDTQYF. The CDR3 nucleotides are TGTGCCAGCAGTTACTCGTCTAGCGGGAGTGTTAGCACAGATACGCAGTATTTT.

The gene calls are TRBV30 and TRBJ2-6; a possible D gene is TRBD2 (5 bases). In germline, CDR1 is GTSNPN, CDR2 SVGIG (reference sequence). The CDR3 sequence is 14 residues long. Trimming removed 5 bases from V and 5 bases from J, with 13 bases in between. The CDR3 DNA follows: TGTGCCTGGGGGAGTTCTACACGGGCCAACGTCCTGACTTTC. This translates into CAWGSSTRANVLTF.

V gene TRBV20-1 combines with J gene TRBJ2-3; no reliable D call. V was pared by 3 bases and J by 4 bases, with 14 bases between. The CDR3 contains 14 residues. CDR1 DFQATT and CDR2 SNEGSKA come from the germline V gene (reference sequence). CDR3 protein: CSARGTAGSDTQYF. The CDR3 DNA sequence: TGCAGTGCTAGGGGAACAGCCGGCTCAGATACGCAGTATTTT.

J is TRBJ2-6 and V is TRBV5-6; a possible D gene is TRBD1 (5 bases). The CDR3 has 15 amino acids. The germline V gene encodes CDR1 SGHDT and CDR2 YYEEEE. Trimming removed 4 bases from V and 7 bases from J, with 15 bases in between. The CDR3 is CASSHPGILANVLTF. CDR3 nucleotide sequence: TGTGCCAGCAGCCATCCAGGGATCTTAGCCAACGTCCTGACTTTC.

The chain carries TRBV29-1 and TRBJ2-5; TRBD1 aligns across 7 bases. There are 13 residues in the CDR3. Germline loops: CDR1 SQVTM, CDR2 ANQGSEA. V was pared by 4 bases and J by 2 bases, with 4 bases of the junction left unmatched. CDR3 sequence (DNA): TGCAGCGTTGCGGGCAGGGGGCAAGAGACCCAGTACTTC. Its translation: CSVAGRGQETQYF. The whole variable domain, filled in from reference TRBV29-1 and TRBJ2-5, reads SAVISQKPSRDICQRGTSLTIQCQVDSQVTMMFWYRQQPGQSLTLIATANQGSEATYESGFVIDKFPISRPNLTFSTLTVSNMSPEDSSIYLCSVAGRGQETQYFGPGTRLLVL.

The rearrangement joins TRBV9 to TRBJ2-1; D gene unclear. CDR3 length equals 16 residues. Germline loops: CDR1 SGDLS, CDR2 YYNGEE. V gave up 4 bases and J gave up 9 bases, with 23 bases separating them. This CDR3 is CASSSAPKWVAVEQFF. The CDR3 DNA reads TGTGCCAGCAGCTCCGCCCCCAAGTGGGTAGCCGTTGAGCAGTTCTTC.

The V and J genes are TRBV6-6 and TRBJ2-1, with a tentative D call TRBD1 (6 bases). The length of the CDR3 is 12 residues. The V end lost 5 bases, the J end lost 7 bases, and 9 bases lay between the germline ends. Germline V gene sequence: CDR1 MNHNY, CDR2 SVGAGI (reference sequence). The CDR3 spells CASSRTANEQFF. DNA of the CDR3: TGTGCCAGCAGTCGGACAGCAAATGAGCAGTTCTTC.

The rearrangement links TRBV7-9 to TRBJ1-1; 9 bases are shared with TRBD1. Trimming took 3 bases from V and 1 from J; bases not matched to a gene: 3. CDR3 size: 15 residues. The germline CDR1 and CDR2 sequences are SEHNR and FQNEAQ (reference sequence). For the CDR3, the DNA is TGTGCCAGCAGCTTGGGGGACAGGGAGAACACTGAAGCTTTCTTT. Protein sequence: CASSLGDRENTEAFF.

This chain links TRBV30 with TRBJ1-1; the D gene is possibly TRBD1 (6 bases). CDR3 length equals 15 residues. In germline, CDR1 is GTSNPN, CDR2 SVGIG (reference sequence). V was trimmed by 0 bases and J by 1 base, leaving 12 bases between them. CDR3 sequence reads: CAWSVWVRGNTEAFF. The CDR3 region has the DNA TGTGCCTGGAGTGTATGGGTCAGGGGGAACACTGAAGCTTTCTTT.

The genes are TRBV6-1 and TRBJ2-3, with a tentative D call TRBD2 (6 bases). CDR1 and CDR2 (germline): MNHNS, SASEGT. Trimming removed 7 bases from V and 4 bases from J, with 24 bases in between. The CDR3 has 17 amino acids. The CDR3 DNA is TGTGCCAGCACCCACCAACGGCGGGGAGCCAAGGCAGATACGCAGTATTTT. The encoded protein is CASTHQRRGAKADTQYF.

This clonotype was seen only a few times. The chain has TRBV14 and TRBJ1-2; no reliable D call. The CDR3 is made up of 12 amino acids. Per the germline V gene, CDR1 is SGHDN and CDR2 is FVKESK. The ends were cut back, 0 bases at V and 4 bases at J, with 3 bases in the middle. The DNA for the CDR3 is TGTGCCAGCAGCCAAGAGGCCTATGGCTACACCTTC. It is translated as CASSQEAYGYTF.

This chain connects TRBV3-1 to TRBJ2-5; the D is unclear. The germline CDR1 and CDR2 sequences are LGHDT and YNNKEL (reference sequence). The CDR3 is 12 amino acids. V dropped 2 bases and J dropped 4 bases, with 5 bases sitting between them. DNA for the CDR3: TGTGCCAGCAGCCAATTCCGAGAGACCCAGTACTTC. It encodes CASSQFRETQYF.